This T cell receptor (beta chain) was observed in a study of early T cells in non-severe SARS-CoV-2 infection. Germline V CDR1 and CDR2: SGHAT, FQNNGV. CDR3 length: 15 residues. V shed 3 bases and J shed 5 bases, with 13 bases lying between them. Attachment of unique molecular identifiers was made to individual cDNA molecules. TCRdb redid the calling of the 5' RACE reads with MiXCR, one entry per CDR3 protein. The top ten clones hold over 3% of a sample with around 50,000 distinct CDR3 sequences, over 10% of them seen once. This clonotype was found a few times. The chain joins TRBV11-2 to TRBJ2-2, with D tentatively TRBD1 (6 bases). The sample consisted of whole blood. The sequence was obtained from an adult who was a healthcare worker with PCR-confirmed SARS-CoV-2 infection or an uninfected control (not recorded which). In DNA, the CDR3 is TGTGCCAGCAGCTTTCAGGGGCTAGGGACCGGGGAGCTGTTTTTT. It specifies CASSFQGLGTGELFF.